Given below is one T cell receptor (beta chain) in context. The sample belongs to a study of T cells in localized non-small cell lung cancer. Assay used: immunoSEQ multiplex PCR; TCRdb lists only in-frame clones, some missing. The sample shows roughly 1,700 clones, approximately 24% of them seen only once. Germline V CDR1 and CDR2: MNHGY, SAAAGT. The CDR3 is 15 amino acids. The V and J ends lost 0 bases and 5 bases, in that order; junction bases with no gene match: 7. The source is a woman aged 35-75 years with stage II squamous cell lung carcinoma. The rearrangement uses TRBV6-8 and TRBJ2-7; TRBD2 matches 7 bases. This specimen consisted of normal lung tissue next to the tumor, obtained before any cancer treatment. CDR3 sequence (DNA): TGTGCCAGCAGTTACTCTTTGCGGGAGATTCACGAGCAGTACTTC. Translating it yields CASSYSLREIHEQYF.